One and the same sample provided the 8 T cell receptor beta chains below, sequenced in a study of T cells in Graves' hyperthyroidism and ophthalmopathy. Template material for amplifying TCR beta CDR3 regions consisted of RNA transcripts. Carried out on the TCR CDR3, a first-round RT-PCR used the HTBI primer set. A single record per CDR3 protein comes from TCRdb applying MiXCR to the multiplex PCR reads. This repertoire shows under 450,000 distinct CDR3 sequences, about 13% found once; its top ten account for roughly 20%. Sequenced: blood. The receptors stem from a man aged 25 to 45 with Graves' hyperthyroidism that later progressed to Graves' ophthalmopathy.

The sample holds many counts of this clonotype. This sequence joins TRBV30 and TRBJ2-3, with 8 positions matching TRBD2. The CDR3 runs 15 residues. Germline lookup yields CDR1 GTSNPN and CDR2 SVGIG (reference sequence). V lost 0 bases to trimming and J lost 0 bases; unmatched junction nucleotides: 2. CDR3: CAWSVERGSTDTQYF. The DNA for the CDR3 is TGTGCCTGGAGTGTAGAGCGGGGGAGCACAGATACGCAGTATTTT.

This clonotype was found many times. The chain recombines TRBV6-2 or TRBV6-3 with TRBJ1-1, with TRBD1 as a possible D gene (5 bases). Trimming took off 0 bases at V and 8 bases at J, with 10 bases between the two ends. The CDR3 consists of 13 residues. CDR1 and CDR2 from the germline V gene are MNHEY and SVGEGT. The DNA for the CDR3 is TGTGCCAGCAGTTACTCGAGAGGGGCGGAAGCTTTCTTT. Translation gives CASSYSRGAEAFF.

The chain uses TRBV25-1 and TRBJ2-5; D is possibly TRBD1 (9 bases). The CDR3 runs 18 residues. V was shortened by 6 bases and J by 5 bases, with 28 bases between the two germline ends. Germline V lookup: CDR1 MGHDK, CDR2 SYGVNS. CDR3 nucleotides: TGTGCCAGCAGCCCGGGGGCGGGGGGACAGGGTCCCGTCGAGACCCAGTACTTC. Amino acids: CASSPGAGGQGPVETQYF.

This clonotype was counted only a few times. The rearrangement uses TRBV30 and TRBJ2-5, with D unclear. CDR3 length: 15 residues. The V gene's germline CDR1 is GTSNPN and CDR2 SVGIG (reference sequence). V shed 0 bases and J shed 0 bases, with 11 bases lying between them. CDR3 DNA sequence: TGTGCCTGGAGTGTAGCTTCAGACTACCAAGAGACCCAGTACTTC. It yields the protein CAWSVASDYQETQYF.

The CDR3 DNA sequence: TGTGCCAGCAGCCCCCTCCTGAGTAGCGGGGGAACAGATACGCAGTATTTT. This gives the protein CASSPLLSSGGTDTQYF. The rearrangement links TRBV5-5 to TRBJ2-3, with 9 bases identical to TRBD2. The CDR3 length is 17 residues. Looked up from germline, CDR1 is SGHKS and CDR2 is YYEKEE (reference sequence). Losses at the gene ends were 4 bases for V and 3 bases for J; bases not matched to a gene: 12.

This clonotype occurred many times. The gene calls are TRBV6-1 and TRBJ1-5; D gene unclear. CDR1 MNHNS and CDR2 SASEGT come from the germline V gene. The CDR3 covers 15 residues. With 2 bases removed from V and 0 bases from J, the gap between germline ends came to 8 bases. The CDR3 nucleotides read TGTGCCAGCAGTGAACAGGTTTATAGCAATCAGCCCCAGCATTTT. Translating it yields CASSEQVYSNQPQHF.

This clonotype was counted many times. The V call is TRBV6-5, the J call TRBJ1-2; D call uncertain. In germline, CDR1 is MNHEY, CDR2 SVGAGI. Trimming shortened V by 0 bases and J by 3 bases, and 8 bases separated the two germline ends. The CDR3 contains 14 residues. CDR3 in amino acids: CASSYSNRDYGYTF. DNA of the CDR3: TGTGCCAGCAGTTACTCGAACCGGGACTATGGCTACACCTTC.

This clonotype was found many times. This rearrangement joins TRBV5-1 to TRBJ2-7; the match to TRBD2 covers 9 bases. The CDR3 covers 15 residues. Germline V gives CDR1 SGHRS, CDR2 YFSETQ. V was pared by 4 bases and J by 3 bases, with 8 bases of the junction left unmatched. The CDR3, as DNA: TGCGCCAGCAGCCGACCCGGGACTAGCCGCTACGAGCAGTACTTC. Its protein product is CASSRPGTSRYEQYF.